The present TCR beta chain was sequenced within a study of OX40 agonist ivuxolimab in advanced cancers. On the study more broadly: One patient with hepatocellular carcinoma and two with cutaneous melanoma, three in all, had partial responses.

Overall study findings and caveats: Circulating CD4+ and CD8+ T cells showed clonal expansion by week 6 at 0.1 to 3.0 mg/kg. Patients who responded partially at 0.1-3.0 mg/kg showed clonal expansion ranking among the lowest.

Using immunoSEQ multiplex PCR, the repertoire was profiled, and TCRdb retains in-frame clones only, with some absent. The sample lists about 68,000 clones, around nine tenths seen once, with roughly 1.9% in the top ten. This clone was detected only once. Antigen specificity is unknown. V was shortened by 2 bases and J by 6 bases, with 10 bases between the two germline ends. This CDR3 has 13 amino acids. Germline V lookup: CDR1 SGHTA, CDR2 FQGNSA. The timepoints at which blood was sampled were baseline, cycle 4 day 1, and cycle 7 day 1. The receptor's source is an adult with an advanced solid tumor such as melanoma, head and neck, liver or kidney cancer. The source material was CD4+ or CD8+ T cells sorted from blood, sampled in a trial of the OX40 agonist ivuxolimab. The V gene is TRBV7-2, the J gene TRBJ1-2; possible D gene TRBD1, 6 bases. The CDR3 sequence: CASSLWDKDGYTF. CDR3 sequence (DNA): TGTGCCAGCAGCTTATGGGACAAAGATGGCTACACCTTC.